Shown below are 7 T cell receptor beta chains from a single sample sequenced in a study of cytomegalovirus exposure and HLA in healthy donors. Amplification used 60 Vbeta primers and 13 Jbeta primers. TCRdb keeps only in-frame clones here, not all; method: immunoSEQ multiplex PCR. This table holds about 140,000 clones, around 70% found once. Sequencing was done on a sample of PBMCs. The receptors shown here come from a woman aged 55-70 years in good health and CMV-seropositive.

The chain combines TRBV28 with TRBJ1-1; TRBD1 aligns across 7 bases. The germline CDR1 and CDR2 sequences are MDHEN and SYDVKM. V shed 6 bases, J shed 0 bases, and the junction held 4 bases outside the gene matches. The CDR3 is 14 residues long. The CDR3 protein is CASRMGQLNTEAFF. Written as DNA, the CDR3 is TGTGCCAGCAGGATGGGACAGCTGAACACTGAAGCTTTCTTT.

The genes are TRBV20-1 and TRBJ1-1; 7 bases align to TRBD1. Trimming cost V 3 bases and J 13 bases; bases outside gene matches: 8. The CDR3 extends over 11 amino acids. CDR1 and CDR2 (germline): DFQATT, SNEGSKA (reference sequence). The CDR3 here is CSASQTGDGFF. In DNA form, the CDR3 reads TGCAGTGCTAGCCAAACAGGGGATGGTTTCTTT.

The chain has TRBV18 and TRBJ2-7; 9 bases line up with TRBD1. There are 15 residues in the CDR3. CDR1 and CDR2 from the germline V gene are KGHSH and LQKENI. The V and J ends lost 3 bases and 5 bases, in that order; junction bases with no gene match: 8. This CDR3 reads CASSPSGQGSHEQYF. CDR3 DNA sequence: TGTGCCAGCTCACCGTCGGGACAGGGCAGCCACGAGCAGTACTTC.

The chain has TRBV6-6 and TRBJ2-7; tentatively, D is TRBD2 (5 bases). Trimming pared 5 bases from V and 0 bases from J, leaving 8 bases between. The CDR3 is 13 residues long. CDR1 is MNHNY, CDR2 SVGAGI, per germline (reference sequence). CDR3 sequence (DNA): TGTGCCAGCAGTCGCGGGTCCTCCTACGAGCAGTACTTC. Its translation is CASSRGSSYEQYF.

The chain combines TRBV5-1 with TRBJ2-3, with TRBD2 matching 10 bases. From germline, CDR1 is SGHRS and CDR2 YFSETQ. J lost 3 bases, V lost 3 bases, and 7 bases had no gene match. CDR3 length: 16 residues. CDR3 protein: CASSSRTSGTTDTQYF. In DNA, the CDR3 is TGCGCCAGCAGCTCACGGACTAGCGGAACAACAGATACGCAGTATTTT.

A few counts support this clone. J is TRBJ1-2 and V is TRBV25-1; D is ambiguous. This CDR3 is 14 amino acids long. Per the germline V gene, CDR1 is MGHDK and CDR2 is SYGVNS. Trimming pared 1 base from V and 7 bases from J, leaving 13 bases between. DNA of the CDR3: TGTGCCAGCAGTGAATGGGAGCCCCGCGGTGGCTACACCTTC. Translation gives CASSEWEPRGGYTF.

J is TRBJ2-1 and V is TRBV18; the D gene is possibly TRBD1 (6 bases). The CDR3 is 14 residues long. V was clipped by 3 bases and J by 2 bases, with 8 bases between them. CDR1 and CDR2 (germline): KGHSH, LQKENI. The CDR3 region has the DNA TGTGCCAGCTCACCCAGGGGTCCCTACAATGAGCAGTTCTTC. Its protein product is CASSPRGPYNEQFF.